This is a list of T cell receptor beta chains from one sample in a study of blood T cell repertoires in COVID-19. This table comes from immunoSEQ multiplex PCR, and its TCRdb copy is limited to in-frame clones, with some not included. In the table there are roughly 450,000 clones, roughly 91% of which are singletons. Sequenced input: PBMCs or T cells enriched from blood (not recorded which). These TCRs come from a man younger than 35 who had recovered from COVID-19. The CDR3 runs from the conserved cysteine through the conserved F or W. D genes are given only for firm matches. Part of the rows lack a size; the others show once, few, many or a class for expanded clones.

V	J	size	D	length	CDR3	DNA
TRBV5-5	TRBJ2-6	.	.	15	CASSLLSSGANVLTF	TGTGCCAGCAGCTTGCTTAGCTCTGGGGCCAACGTCCTGACTTTC
TRBV5-1	TRBJ2-7	once	.	15	CASSLDAGASYEQYF	TGCGCCAGCAGCTTGGACGCGGGGGCTTCCTACGAGCAGTACTTC
TRBV19	TRBJ2-5	.	TRBD1	16	CASSVGTEALQETQYF	TGTGCCAGTAGTGTCGGGACAGAGGCCTTGCAAGAGACCCAGTACTTC
TRBV28	TRBJ1-1	once	TRBD1	15	CASTLRQGLNTEAFF	TGTGCCAGCACCTTACGACAGGGGCTAAACACTGAAGCTTTCTTT
TRBV9	TRBJ1-1	.	.	13	CASSRQQNTEAFF	TGTGCCAGCAGCCGACAGCAGAACACTGAAGCTTTCTTT
TRBV29-1	TRBJ2-5	.	.	15	CSVLTVAAGRETQYF	TGCAGCGTCCTAACCGTAGCGGCCGGGCGGGAGACCCAGTACTTC
TRBV3-1/TRBV3-2	TRBJ1-6	.	TRBD1	14	CASSRQGARSPLHF	TGTGCCAGCAGTCGACAGGGGGCTCGATCACCCCTCCACTTT
TRBV2	TRBJ2-2	.	TRBD1	15	CASRGWTGSTGELFF	TGTGCCAGCAGAGGATGGACAGGTAGCACCGGGGAGCTGTTTTTT
TRBV28	TRBJ1-3	.	.	16	CASSDGAGAYGNTIYF	TGTGCCAGCAGTGACGGCGCGGGGGCGTATGGAAACACCATATATTTT
TRBV5-5	TRBJ1-1	.	.	12	CASSLGLFEAFF	TGTGCCAGCAGCTTGGGACTTTTTGAAGCTTTCTTT